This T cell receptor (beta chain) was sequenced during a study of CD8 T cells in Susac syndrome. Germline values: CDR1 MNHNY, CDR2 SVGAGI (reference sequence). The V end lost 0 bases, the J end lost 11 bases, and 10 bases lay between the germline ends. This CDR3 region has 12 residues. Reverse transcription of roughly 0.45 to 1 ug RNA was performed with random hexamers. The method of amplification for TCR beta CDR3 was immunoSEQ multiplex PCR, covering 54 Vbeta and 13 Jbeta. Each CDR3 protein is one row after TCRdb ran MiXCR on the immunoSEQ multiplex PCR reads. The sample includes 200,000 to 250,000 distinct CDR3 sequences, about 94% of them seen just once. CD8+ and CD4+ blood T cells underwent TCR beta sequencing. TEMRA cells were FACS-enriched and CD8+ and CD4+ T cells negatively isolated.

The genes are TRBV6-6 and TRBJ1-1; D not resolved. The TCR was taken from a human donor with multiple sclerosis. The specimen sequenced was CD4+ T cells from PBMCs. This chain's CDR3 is CASSYSLSEAFF. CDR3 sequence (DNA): TGTGCCAGCAGTTACTCGCTGAGCGAGGCTTTCTTT.